This is a list of T cell receptor beta chains from one sample in a study of blood T cells in healthy people across ages. MiXCR, run by TCRdb on the 5' RACE reads, gives a single entry per CDR3 protein. The sample consists of 750,000 to 950,000 distinct CDR3 sequences, roughly 50% of them appearing once. The sequenced material came from blood. All receptors come from an older man in good health. The CDR3 runs from the conserved cysteine through the conserved F or W. A D gene is named only where the DNA matches it firmly. Clone size is shown for a subset of rows, as once, few, many or a class of expanded clone.

TRBV7-9	-	TRBJ2-7	few	CASSGRGSYEQYF	TGTGCCAGCAGCGGGCGAGGGTCCTACGAGCAGTACTTC
TRBV4-2	TRBD2	TRBJ2-7	once	CASSQGKTSGTSAYEQYF	TGTGCCAGCAGCCAAGGAAAGACGTCCGGGACTAGCGCCTACGAGCAGTACTTC
TRBV5-1	TRBD1	TRBJ2-5	-	CASSRWGQGAQETQYF	TGCGCCAGCAGCCGTTGGGGACAGGGGGCTCAAGAGACCCAGTACTTC
TRBV2	-	TRBJ2-7	-	CASRLTRTSYEQYF	TGTGCCAGCAGGCTCACCCGAACCTCCTACGAGCAGTACTTC
TRBV9	TRBD2	TRBJ2-2	-	CASSVAPSGTTNTGELFF	TGTGCCAGCAGCGTAGCGCCTAGCGGGACGACGAACACCGGGGAGCTGTTTTTT
TRBV2	TRBD2	TRBJ2-7	few	CASSVAGGHSYEQYF	TGTGCCAGCAGTGTAGCGGGAGGTCACTCCTACGAGCAGTACTTC
TRBV11-2	-	TRBJ2-1	-	CASSLDGPGEQFF	TGTGCCAGCAGCCTCGACGGCCCGGGTGAGCAGTTCTTC
TRBV29-1	TRBD1	TRBJ2-1	-	CSVRTGQMNEQFF	TGCAGCGTCAGGACGGGACAGATGAATGAGCAGTTCTTC
TRBV18	TRBD1	TRBJ1-5	-	CASSLQGANQPQHF	TGTGCCAGCTCCCTACAGGGGGCCAATCAGCCCCAGCATTTT
TRBV20-1	-	TRBJ2-6	few	CSARDFYRGDSGANVLTF	TGTAGTGCTAGAGATTTTTACCGGGGCGACTCTGGGGCCAACGTCCTGACTTTC
TRBV25-1	TRBD1	TRBJ2-1	-	CASSADRGRGNEQFF	TGTGCCAGCAGTGCGGACAGGGGGCGCGGTAATGAGCAGTTCTTC
TRBV6-1	-	TRBJ2-1	few	CASSEPTLSTNEQFF	TGTGCCAGCAGTGAGCCCACCCTTAGCACTAATGAGCAGTTCTTC
TRBV12-3/TRBV12-4	-	TRBJ2-3	-	CASRKRALTDTQYF	TGTGCCAGCAGGAAGCGGGCTCTCACAGATACGCAGTATTTT
TRBV5-1	-	TRBJ2-1	few	CASSPGTESFGGEQFF	TGCGCCAGCAGCCCAGGGACAGAATCATTCGGGGGTGAGCAGTTCTTC
TRBV27	TRBD1	TRBJ2-1	-	CASSIPGQGNNEQFF	TGTGCCAGCAGTATTCCGGGACAGGGTAATAATGAGCAGTTCTTC